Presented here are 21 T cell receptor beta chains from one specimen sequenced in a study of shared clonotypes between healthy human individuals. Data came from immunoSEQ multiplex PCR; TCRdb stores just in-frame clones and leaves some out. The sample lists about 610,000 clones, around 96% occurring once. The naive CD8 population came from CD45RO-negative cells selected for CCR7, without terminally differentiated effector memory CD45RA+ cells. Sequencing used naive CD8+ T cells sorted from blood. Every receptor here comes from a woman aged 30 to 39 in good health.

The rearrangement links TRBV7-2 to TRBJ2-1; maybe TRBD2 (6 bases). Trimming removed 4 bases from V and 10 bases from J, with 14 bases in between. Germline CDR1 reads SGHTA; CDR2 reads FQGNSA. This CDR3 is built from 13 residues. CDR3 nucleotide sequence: TGTGCCAGCAGCTCGAGACTAGACGAGGAGCAGTTCTTC. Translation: CASSSRLDEEQFF.

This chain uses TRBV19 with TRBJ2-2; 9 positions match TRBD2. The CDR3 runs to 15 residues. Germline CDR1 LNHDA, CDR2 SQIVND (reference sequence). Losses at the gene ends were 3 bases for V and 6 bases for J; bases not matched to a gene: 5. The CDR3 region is CASSIVAGDPGELFF. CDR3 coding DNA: TGTGCCAGTAGTATTGTAGCGGGAGACCCCGGGGAGCTGTTTTTT. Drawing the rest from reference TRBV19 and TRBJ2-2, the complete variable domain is DGGITQSPKYLFRKEGQNVTLSCEQNLNHDAMYWYRQDPGQGLRLIYYSQIVNDFQKGDIAEGYSVSREKKESFPLTVTSAQKNPTAFYLCASSIVAGDPGELFFGEGSRLTVL.

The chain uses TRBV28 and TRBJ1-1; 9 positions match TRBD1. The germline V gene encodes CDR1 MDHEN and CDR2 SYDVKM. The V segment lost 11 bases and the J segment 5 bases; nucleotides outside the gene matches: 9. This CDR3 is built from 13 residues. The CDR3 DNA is TGTGCCGGTCAACAGGGGGCACGTACTGAAGCTTTCTTT. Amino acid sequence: CAGQQGARTEAFF.

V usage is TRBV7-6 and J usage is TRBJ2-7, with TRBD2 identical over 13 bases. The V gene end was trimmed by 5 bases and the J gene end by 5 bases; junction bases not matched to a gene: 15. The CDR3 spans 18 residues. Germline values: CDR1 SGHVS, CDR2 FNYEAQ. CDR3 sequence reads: CASSPVNSGTSGMNEQYF. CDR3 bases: TGTGCCAGCAGCCCTGTAAATTCAGGGACTAGCGGGATGAACGAGCAGTACTTC. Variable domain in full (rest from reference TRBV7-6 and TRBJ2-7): GAGVSQSPRYKVTKRGQDVALRCDPISGHVSLYWYRQALGQGPEFLTYFNYEAQQDKSGLPNDRFSAERPEGSISTLTIQRTEQRDSAMYRCASSPVNSGTSGMNEQYFGPGTRLTVT.

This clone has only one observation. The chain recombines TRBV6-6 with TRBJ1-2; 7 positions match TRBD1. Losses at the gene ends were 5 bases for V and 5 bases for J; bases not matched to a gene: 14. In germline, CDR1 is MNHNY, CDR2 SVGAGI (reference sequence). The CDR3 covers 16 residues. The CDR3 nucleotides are TGTGCCAGCAGTAAGACAGGGCCCCAACGTCTATATGGCTACACCTTC. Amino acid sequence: CASSKTGPQRLYGYTF.

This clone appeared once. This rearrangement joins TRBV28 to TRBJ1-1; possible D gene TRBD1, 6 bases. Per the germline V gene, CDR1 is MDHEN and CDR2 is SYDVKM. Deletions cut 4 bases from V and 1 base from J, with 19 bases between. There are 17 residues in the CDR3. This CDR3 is CASSSPREGGANTEAFF. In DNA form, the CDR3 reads TGTGCCAGCAGTTCCCCTAGGGAGGGGGGGGCGAACACTGAAGCTTTCTTT.

This CDR3 reads CASSPGTGEYEQYF. CDR3 DNA: TGCGCCAGCAGCCCAGGGACAGGGGAATACGAGCAGTACTTC. The chain links TRBV4-1 to TRBJ2-7; 10 positions agree with TRBD1. The CDR3 loop spans 14 amino acids. Germline V gives CDR1 MGHRA, CDR2 YSYEKL. V gave up 4 bases and J gave up 4 bases; unmatched junction bases: 4.

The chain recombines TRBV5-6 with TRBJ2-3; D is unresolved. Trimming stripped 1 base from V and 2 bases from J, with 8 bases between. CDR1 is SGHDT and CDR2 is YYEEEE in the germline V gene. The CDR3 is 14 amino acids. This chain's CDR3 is CASSLNGDTDTQYF. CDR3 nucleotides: TGTGCCAGCAGCTTGAACGGAGACACAGATACGCAGTATTTT.

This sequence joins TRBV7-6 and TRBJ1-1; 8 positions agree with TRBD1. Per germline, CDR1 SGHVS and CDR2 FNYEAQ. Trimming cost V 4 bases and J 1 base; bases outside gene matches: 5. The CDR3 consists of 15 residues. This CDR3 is CASSSGQGANTEAFF. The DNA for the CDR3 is TGTGCCAGCAGCTCCGGTCAGGGGGCGAACACTGAAGCTTTCTTT.

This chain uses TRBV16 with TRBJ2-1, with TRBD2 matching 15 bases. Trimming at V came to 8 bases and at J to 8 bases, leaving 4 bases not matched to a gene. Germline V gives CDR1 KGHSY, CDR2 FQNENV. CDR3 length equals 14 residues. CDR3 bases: TGTGCCAGCGTGGGACTAGCGGGAGGAGATGAGCAGTTCTTC. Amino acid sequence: CASVGLAGGDEQFF.

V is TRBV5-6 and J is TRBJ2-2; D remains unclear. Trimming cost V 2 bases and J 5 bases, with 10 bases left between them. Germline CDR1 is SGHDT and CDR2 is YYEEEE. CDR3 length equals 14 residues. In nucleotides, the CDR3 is TGTGCCAGCAGCTTAGTCATTCCTACCGGGGAGCTGTTTTTT. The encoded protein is CASSLVIPTGELFF.

The chain's CDR3 is CSVDDGANVLTF. The CDR3 bases are TGCAGCGTAGATGATGGGGCCAACGTCCTGACTTTC. This sequence joins TRBV29-1 and TRBJ2-6; D gene ambiguous. The CDR3 sequence is 12 residues long. V lost 6 bases and J 3 bases, leaving 6 bases between the germline ends. Germline assignment: CDR1 SQVTM and CDR2 ANQGSEA.

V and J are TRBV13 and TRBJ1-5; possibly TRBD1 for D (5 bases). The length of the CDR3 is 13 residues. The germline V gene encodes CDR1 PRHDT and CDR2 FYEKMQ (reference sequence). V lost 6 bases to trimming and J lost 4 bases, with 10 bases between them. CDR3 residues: CASSDSRNQPQHF. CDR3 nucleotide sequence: TGTGCCAGCAGTGACAGCCGTAATCAGCCCCAGCATTTT. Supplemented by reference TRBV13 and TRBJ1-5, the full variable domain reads AAGVIQSPRHLIKEKRETATLKCYPIPRHDTVYWYQQGPGQDPQFLISFYEKMQSDKGSIPDRFSAQQFSDYHSELNMSSLELGDSALYFCASSDSRNQPQHFGDGTRLSIL.

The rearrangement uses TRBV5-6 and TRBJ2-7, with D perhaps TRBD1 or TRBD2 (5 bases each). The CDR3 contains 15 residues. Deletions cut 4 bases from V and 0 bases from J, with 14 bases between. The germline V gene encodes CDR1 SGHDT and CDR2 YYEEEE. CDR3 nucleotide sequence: TGTGCCAGCAGCCCGGCCGGGACCATCTCCTACGAGCAGTACTTC. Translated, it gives CASSPAGTISYEQYF.

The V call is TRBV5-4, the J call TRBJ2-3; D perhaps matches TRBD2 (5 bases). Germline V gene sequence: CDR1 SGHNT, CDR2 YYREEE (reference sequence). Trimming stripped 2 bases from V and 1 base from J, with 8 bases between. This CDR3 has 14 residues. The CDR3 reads CASSFPAGTDTQYF. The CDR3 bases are TGTGCCAGCAGCTTCCCAGCGGGCACAGATACGCAGTATTTT. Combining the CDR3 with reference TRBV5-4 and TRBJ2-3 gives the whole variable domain ETGVTQSPTHLIKTRGQQVTLRCSSQSGHNTVSWYQQALGQGPQFIFQYYREEENGRGNFPPRFSGLQFPNYSSELNVNALELDDSALYLCASSFPAGTDTQYFGPGTRLTVL.

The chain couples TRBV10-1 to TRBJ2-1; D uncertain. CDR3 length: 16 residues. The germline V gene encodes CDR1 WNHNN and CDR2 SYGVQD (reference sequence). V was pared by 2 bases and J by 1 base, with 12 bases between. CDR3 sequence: CASSEIQALSYNEQFF. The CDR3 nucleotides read TGCGCCAGCAGTGAGATCCAGGCCTTATCCTACAATGAGCAGTTCTTC.

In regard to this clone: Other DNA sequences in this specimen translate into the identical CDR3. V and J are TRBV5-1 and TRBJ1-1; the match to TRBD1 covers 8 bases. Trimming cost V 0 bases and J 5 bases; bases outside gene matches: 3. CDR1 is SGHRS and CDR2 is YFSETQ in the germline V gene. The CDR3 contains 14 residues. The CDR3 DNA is TGCGCCAGCAGCTTGGGACAGGGGAGAACTGAAGCTTTCTTT. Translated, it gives CASSLGQGRTEAFF.

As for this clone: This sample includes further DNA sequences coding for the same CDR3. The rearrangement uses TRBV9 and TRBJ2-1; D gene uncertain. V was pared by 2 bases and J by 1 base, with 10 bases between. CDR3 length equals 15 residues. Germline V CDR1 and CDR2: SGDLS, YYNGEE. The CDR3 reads CASSVSGISYNEQFF. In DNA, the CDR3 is TGTGCCAGCAGCGTTAGTGGGATATCCTACAATGAGCAGTTCTTC.

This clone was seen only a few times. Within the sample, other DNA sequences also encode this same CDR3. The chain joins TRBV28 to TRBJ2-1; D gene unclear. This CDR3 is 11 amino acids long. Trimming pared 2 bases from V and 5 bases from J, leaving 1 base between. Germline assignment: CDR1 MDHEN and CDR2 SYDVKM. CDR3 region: CASSLNNEQFF. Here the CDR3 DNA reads TGTGCCAGCAGTTTAAACAATGAGCAGTTCTTC.

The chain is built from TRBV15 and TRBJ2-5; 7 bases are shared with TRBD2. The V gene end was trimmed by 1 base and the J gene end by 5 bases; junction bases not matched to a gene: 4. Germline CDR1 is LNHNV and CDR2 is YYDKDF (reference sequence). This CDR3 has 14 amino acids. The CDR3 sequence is CATSRGGSLETQYF. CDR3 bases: TGTGCCACCAGCAGAGGCGGGAGCCTCGAGACCCAGTACTTC.

The CDR3 nucleotides are TGTGCCACCGGGGACAGGGTAGCCTACGAGCAGTACTTC. Amino acids: CATGDRVAYEQYF. V usage is TRBV2 and J usage is TRBJ2-7, with 9 nucleotides matching TRBD1. V lost 10 bases to trimming and J lost 2 bases; unmatched junction nucleotides: 6. The CDR3 totals 13 residues. CDR1 is SNHLY, CDR2 FYNNEI, per germline. Using reference TRBV2 and TRBJ2-7 for the parts outside the CDR3, the full variable domain is EPEVTQTPSHQVTQMGQEVILRCVPISNHLYFYWYRQILGQKVEFLVSFYNNEISEKSEIFDDQFSVERPDGSNFTLKIRSTKLEDSAMYFCATGDRVAYEQYFGPGTRLTVT.